These T cell receptor beta chains were read from a single sample in a study of blood T cell repertoires in COVID-19. The assay was immunoSEQ multiplex PCR, and TCRdb's table has in-frame clones only and misses some. The table records 110,000 to 150,000 clones, 80% to 85% of them present only once. Sequenced input: peripheral blood. The receptors come from an elderly woman with acute or convalescent COVID-19. Both conserved end residues are part of each CDR3. The D gene is left open where the match is weak. The size of a clone is reported for some rows only, either as once, few or many, or as a class for expanded clones.

abundance,j_gene,d_gene,v_gene,CDR3aa,CDR3nt
.,TRBJ2-3,.,TRBV6-5,CASSGEWGTDTQYF,TGTGCCAGCTCGGGGGAGTGGGGCACAGATACGCAGTATTTT
.,TRBJ1-6,.,TRBV11-2,CASSLGSGWGRDSPLHF,TGTGCCAGCAGCTTAGGAAGTGGTTGGGGCCGGGATTCACCCCTCCACTTT
.,TRBJ1-2,.,TRBV20-1,CSAYRVGYTF,TGCAGTGCTTACAGGGTCGGCTACACCTTC
once,TRBJ2-1,.,TRBV20-1,CSARGGYEQFF,TGCAGTGCTAGGGGCGGGTATGAGCAGTTCTTC
.,TRBJ1-3,.,TRBV28,CAIRGSGNTIYF,TGTGCCATCCGGGGCTCTGGAAACACCATATATTTT
.,TRBJ2-3,.,TRBV5-1,CASKGADTQYF,TGCGCCAGCAAGGGGGCAGATACGCAGTATTTT
.,TRBJ2-4,TRBD2,TRBV11-2,CASSIRAGRENIQYF,TGTGCCAGCAGCATCCGAGCGGGACGCGAAAACATTCAGTACTTC
.,TRBJ2-1,TRBD2,TRBV6-5,CASSLGLAGTNEQFF,TGTGCCAGCAGCCTAGGACTAGCGGGAACCAATGAGCAGTTCTTC
.,TRBJ2-5,TRBD1,TRBV10-3,CAISDRTGQETQYF,TGTGCCATCAGTGACAGGACAGGGCAAGAGACCCAGTACTTC
.,TRBJ1-6,TRBD1,TRBV7-2,CASSLAPVAGGNSPLHF,TGTGCCAGCAGCTTAGCGCCGGTGGCAGGGGGAAATTCACCCCTCCACTTT
.,TRBJ2-3,.,TRBV27,CASSPHTTDTQYF,TGTGCCAGCAGTCCCCACACCACAGATACGCAGTATTTT
.,TRBJ2-1,TRBD2,TRBV19,CASSIGRGIGNEQFF,TGTGCCAGTAGTATAGGGCGGGGGATTGGGAATGAGCAGTTCTTC
.,TRBJ2-3,TRBD2,TRBV28,CASSLTSGVRADTQYF,TGTGCCAGCAGTTTAACTAGCGGGGTTAGAGCAGATACGCAGTATTTT
.,TRBJ1-4,TRBD1,TRBV7-9,CASSLDRGHEKLFF,TGTGCCAGCAGCCTCGACAGGGGCCATGAAAAACTGTTTTTT
.,TRBJ1-2,.,TRBV25-1,CASSTAYGYTF,TGTGCCAGTTCGACAGCCTATGGCTACACCTTC
.,TRBJ1-1,.,TRBV27,CASSRSRLNTEAFF,TGTGCCAGCAGTAGGAGCCGATTGAACACTGAAGCTTTCTTT
.,TRBJ2-7,.,TRBV19,CASSTRTPKSGYEQYF,TGTGCCAGTAGTACCCGGACTCCAAAGAGTGGCTACGAGCAGTACTTC
.,TRBJ2-5,.,TRBV11-2,CASSWGARSYQETQYF,TGTGCCAGCAGCTGGGGAGCGAGGTCGTACCAAGAGACCCAGTACTTC
.,TRBJ1-2,.,TRBV6-5,CASSPRGQLYGYTF,TGTGCCAGCAGTCCCCGAGGACAGCTCTATGGCTACACCTTC
.,TRBJ2-7,.,TRBV5-1,CASSLRVAGEQYF,TGCGCCAGCAGCCTGAGGGTGGCCGGCGAGCAGTACTTC
once,TRBJ2-3,TRBD2,TRBV3-1/TRBV3-2,CASSQDGRGTSRTDTQYF,TGTGCCAGCAGCCAAGACGGTCGAGGGACTAGCAGAACAGATACGCAGTATTTT
.,TRBJ2-7,TRBD1,TRBV5-6,CASSLRKGQPFYFYEQYF,TGTGCCAGCAGCTTGCGAAAGGGACAGCCTTTCTATTTCTACGAGCAGTACTTC
.,TRBJ2-7,TRBD1,TRBV7-2,CASSPQTGGYEQYF,TGTGCCAGCAGCCCTCAGACAGGGGGTTACGAGCAGTACTTC
few,TRBJ2-3,.,TRBV7-2,CASSGQDTQYF,TGTGCCAGCAGCGGTCAGGATACGCAGTATTTT
once,TRBJ2-1,.,TRBV5-1,CASSLVVSGGNEQFF,TGCGCCAGCAGCTTGGTTGTTAGCGGTGGGAATGAGCAGTTCTTC
.,TRBJ2-5,.,TRBV21-1,CASSKVERQGGQTQYF,TGTGCCAGCAGCAAAGTCGAGCGACAGGGGGGCCAGACCCAGTACTTC
.,TRBJ1-5,.,TRBV11-2,CASSFVWANSNQPQHF,TGTGCCAGCAGCTTCGTGTGGGCGAATAGCAATCAGCCCCAGCATTTT
.,TRBJ1-4,.,TRBV21-1,CASSKPPGVPRTGGDEKLFF,TGTGCCAGCAGCAAGCCCCCGGGGGTCCCTCGGACAGGGGGCGATGAAAAACTGTTTTTT
.,TRBJ2-1,TRBD1,TRBV24-1,CATSDSRAGGISYNEQFF,TGTGCCACCAGTGATTCCCGGGCAGGGGGTATCTCCTACAATGAGCAGTTCTTC
once,TRBJ2-7,.,TRBV18,CASSPPFWEDAYEQYF,TGTGCCAGCTCACCTCCGTTCTGGGAGGATGCCTACGAGCAGTACTTC
.,TRBJ1-1,.,TRBV4-1,CASSQGPGLQAFF,TGCGCCAGCAGCCAAGGGCCCGGACTACAAGCTTTCTTT
.,TRBJ2-1,TRBD2,TRBV4-2,CASSRTSGGSYNEQFF,TGTGCCAGCAGTCGGACTAGCGGGGGTTCCTACAATGAGCAGTTCTTC
.,TRBJ1-5,.,TRBV2,CASSDSSQPQHF,TGTGCCAGCAGTGACAGTTCTCAGCCCCAGCATTTT
.,TRBJ2-2,.,TRBV2,CASKRAPNTGELFF,TGTGCCAGCAAGAGGGCTCCGAACACCGGGGAGCTGTTTTTT
.,TRBJ2-2,TRBD1,TRBV4-2,CASSRGTGAFTGELFF,TGTGCCAGCAGCCGAGGGACAGGGGCTTTTACCGGGGAGCTGTTTTTT
.,TRBJ1-2,TRBD1,TRBV28,CASSSYRGGNYGYTF,TGTGCCAGCAGTTCCTACAGGGGGGGGAACTATGGCTACACCTTC
once,TRBJ1-2,.,TRBV7-2,CASSLAGSGGYTF,TGTGCCAGCAGCTTAGCGGGGTCGGGAGGCTACACCTTC
.,TRBJ1-1,.,TRBV5-6,CASSGRGGATEAFF,TGTGCCAGCAGCGGGAGGGGAGGGGCCACTGAAGCTTTCTTT
.,TRBJ2-3,TRBD2,TRBV6-5,CASSLLAGVLDTQYF,TGTGCCAGCAGCCTACTAGCGGGAGTTTTGGATACGCAGTATTTT
.,TRBJ2-2,.,TRBV9,CASSVDLIVGELFF,TGTGCCAGCAGCGTAGATTTAATCGTCGGGGAGCTGTTTTTT
once,TRBJ1-2,.,TRBV5-6,CASSLAGRGYTF,TGTGCCAGCAGCCTAGCAGGTAGAGGCTACACCTTC
.,TRBJ2-1,.,TRBV7-2,CASRAYSVTSIDEQFF,TGTGCCAGCAGAGCTTATTCCGTGACTAGTATCGATGAGCAGTTCTTC
.,TRBJ2-3,.,TRBV3-1/TRBV3-2,CASSHRLGSRSDTQYF,TGTGCCAGCAGCCACCGTCTCGGGAGTAGGTCAGATACGCAGTATTTT
.,TRBJ2-5,TRBD2,TRBV7-9,CASSLGTSGTLQETQYF,TGTGCCAGCAGCCTCGGGACTAGCGGGACCCTACAAGAGACCCAGTACTTC
.,TRBJ1-1,.,TRBV7-8,CASSFQGSTEAFF,TGTGCCAGCAGCTTCCAGGGAAGCACTGAAGCTTTCTTT
once,TRBJ2-7,.,TRBV29-1,CSVAGPDSSQLRNEQYF,TGCAGCGTTGCGGGCCCGGACTCCAGCCAGCTAAGGAACGAGCAGTACTTC
.,TRBJ2-7,TRBD2,TRBV28,CASSSLAGEYEQYF,TGTGCCAGCAGTTCACTAGCGGGGGAGTACGAGCAGTACTTC
.,TRBJ2-5,TRBD1,TRBV19,CASSIWPRGLDETQYF,TGTGCCAGTAGTATTTGGCCCAGGGGGCTTGATGAGACCCAGTACTTC
.,TRBJ2-3,.,TRBV27,CASSPLVRTDTQYF,TGTGCCAGCAGTCCCTTGGTGAGGACAGATACGCAGTATTTT
.,TRBJ2-1,TRBD2,TRBV5-4,CASSLRLAGGAYNEQFF,TGTGCCAGCAGCTTGAGGCTAGCGGGGGGAGCCTACAATGAGCAGTTCTTC
.,TRBJ1-1,.,TRBV2,CASRQGPGTEAFF,TGTGCCAGCAGACAGGGACCGGGGACTGAAGCTTTCTTT
.,TRBJ1-3,TRBD1,TRBV6-2/TRBV6-3,CASSSDRRPSGNTIYF,TGTGCCAGCAGTTCGGACAGGCGGCCATCTGGAAACACCATATATTTT
.,TRBJ1-6,.,TRBV7-9,CASSFLSGGSSPLHF,TGTGCCAGCAGCTTCCTTTCGGGTGGGAGCTCACCCCTCCACTTT
few,TRBJ1-2,.,TRBV4-2,CASSQAPTGLHGYTF,TGTGCCAGCAGCCAAGCCCCGACAGGCTTACATGGCTACACCTTC
few,TRBJ2-7,TRBD2,TRBV15,CATSRGRLAQNEQYF,TGTGCCACCAGCAGAGGGCGACTAGCTCAAAACGAGCAGTACTTC
once,TRBJ2-2,TRBD1,TRBV7-3,CASSVDPGTANTGELFF,TGTGCCAGCAGCGTAGACCCCGGGACAGCGAACACCGGGGAGCTGTTTTTT
once,TRBJ2-6,.,TRBV23-1,CASSQSGVATGLVCSGANVLTF,TGCGCCAGCAGTCAATCCGGGGTAGCGACAGGTTTAGTTTGCTCTGGGGCCAACGTCCTGACTTTC
few,TRBJ1-2,.,TRBV12-3/TRBV12-4,CASSLTALGYTF,TGTGCCAGCAGTTTGACAGCTCTCGGCTACACCTTC
.,TRBJ2-1,TRBD2,TRBV3-1/TRBV3-2,CASSLRGRVAGVGEQFF,TGTGCCAGCAGCCTCAGGGGGAGGGTAGCGGGAGTCGGTGAGCAGTTCTTC